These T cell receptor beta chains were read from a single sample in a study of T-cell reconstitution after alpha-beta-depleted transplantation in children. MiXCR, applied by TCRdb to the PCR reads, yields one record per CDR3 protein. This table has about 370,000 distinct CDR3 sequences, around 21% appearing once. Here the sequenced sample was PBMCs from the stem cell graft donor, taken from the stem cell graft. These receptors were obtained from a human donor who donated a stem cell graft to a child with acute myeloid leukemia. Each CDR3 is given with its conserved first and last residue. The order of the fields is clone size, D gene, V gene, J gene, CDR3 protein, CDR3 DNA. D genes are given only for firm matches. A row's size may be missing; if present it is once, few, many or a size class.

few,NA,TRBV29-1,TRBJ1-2,CSVRTRQPTVGYTF,TGCAGCGTCCGAACGCGACAGCCAACGGTTGGCTACACCTTC
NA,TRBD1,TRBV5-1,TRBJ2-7,CASSMTGAYEQYF,TGCGCCAGCAGCATGACAGGGGCCTACGAGCAGTACTTC
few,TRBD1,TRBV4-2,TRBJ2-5,CASSQTGTKGETQYF,TGTGCCAGCAGCCAGACAGGGACGAAAGGGGAGACCCAGTACTTC
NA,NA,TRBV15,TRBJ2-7,CATSGSGHLSGEQYF,TGTGCCACCAGTGGTTCAGGGCACCTCTCGGGCGAGCAGTACTTC
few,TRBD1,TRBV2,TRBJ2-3,CASSGGQVTDTQYF,TGTGCCAGCAGTGGGGGACAGGTAACAGATACGCAGTATTTT
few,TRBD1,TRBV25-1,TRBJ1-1,CASSDFGQGGLSTEAFF,TGTGCCAGCAGTGATTTCGGACAGGGTGGTTTAAGCACTGAAGCTTTCTTT
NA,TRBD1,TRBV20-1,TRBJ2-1,CSASPGQDLYNEQFF,TGCAGTGCTAGTCCGGGACAGGACCTGTACAATGAGCAGTTCTTC
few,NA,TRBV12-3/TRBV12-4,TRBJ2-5,CASSLSGRGGETQYF,TGTGCCAGCAGTTTAAGTGGCCGAGGGGGAGAGACCCAGTACTTC
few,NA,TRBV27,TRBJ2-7,CAIRREQYF,TGTGCCATCAGGCGCGAGCAGTACTTC
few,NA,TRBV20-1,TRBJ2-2,CSAGGIMPSNTGELFF,TGCAGTGCGGGCGGGATAATGCCCTCGAACACCGGGGAGCTGTTTTTT
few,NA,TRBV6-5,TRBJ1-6,CASSNPGTLSSYNSPLHF,TGTGCCAGCAGTAACCCCGGGACACTGAGCTCCTATAATTCACCCCTCCACTTT
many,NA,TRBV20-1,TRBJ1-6,CSASRGNDSPLHF,TGCAGTGCTAGTCGGGGAAATGACTCACCCCTCCACTTT
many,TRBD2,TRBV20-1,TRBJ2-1,CSAWEGGLADNEQFF,TGCAGTGCTTGGGAGGGAGGACTAGCGGACAATGAGCAGTTCTTC
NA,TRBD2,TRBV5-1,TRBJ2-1,CASSSGLAGIDEQFF,TGCGCCAGCAGCTCCGGACTAGCGGGAATCGATGAGCAGTTCTTC
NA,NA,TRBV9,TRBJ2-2,CASSVEITYTGELFF,TGTGCCAGCAGCGTAGAGATTACATACACCGGGGAGCTGTTTTTT
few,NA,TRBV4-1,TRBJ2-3,CASSQVLISTDTQYF,TGCGCCAGCAGCCAAGTGCTAATTAGCACAGATACGCAGTATTTT
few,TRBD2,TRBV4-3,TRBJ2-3,CASSQGLIAGRSTDTQYF,TGCGCCAGCAGCCAAGGCTTAATAGCGGGGCGGTCCACAGATACGCAGTATTTT
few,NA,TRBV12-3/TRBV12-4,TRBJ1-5,CASSLSLSKTLNQPQHF,TGTGCCAGCAGTTTATCGTTGAGCAAAACCCTCAATCAGCCCCAGCATTTT
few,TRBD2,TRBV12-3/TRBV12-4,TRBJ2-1,CASSLRLATYNEQFF,TGTGCCAGCAGTTTAAGACTAGCGACCTACAATGAGCAGTTCTTC
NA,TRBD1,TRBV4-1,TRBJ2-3,CASSQFGQGNTDTQYF,TGCGCCAGCAGCCAATTCGGACAGGGAAACACAGATACGCAGTATTTT